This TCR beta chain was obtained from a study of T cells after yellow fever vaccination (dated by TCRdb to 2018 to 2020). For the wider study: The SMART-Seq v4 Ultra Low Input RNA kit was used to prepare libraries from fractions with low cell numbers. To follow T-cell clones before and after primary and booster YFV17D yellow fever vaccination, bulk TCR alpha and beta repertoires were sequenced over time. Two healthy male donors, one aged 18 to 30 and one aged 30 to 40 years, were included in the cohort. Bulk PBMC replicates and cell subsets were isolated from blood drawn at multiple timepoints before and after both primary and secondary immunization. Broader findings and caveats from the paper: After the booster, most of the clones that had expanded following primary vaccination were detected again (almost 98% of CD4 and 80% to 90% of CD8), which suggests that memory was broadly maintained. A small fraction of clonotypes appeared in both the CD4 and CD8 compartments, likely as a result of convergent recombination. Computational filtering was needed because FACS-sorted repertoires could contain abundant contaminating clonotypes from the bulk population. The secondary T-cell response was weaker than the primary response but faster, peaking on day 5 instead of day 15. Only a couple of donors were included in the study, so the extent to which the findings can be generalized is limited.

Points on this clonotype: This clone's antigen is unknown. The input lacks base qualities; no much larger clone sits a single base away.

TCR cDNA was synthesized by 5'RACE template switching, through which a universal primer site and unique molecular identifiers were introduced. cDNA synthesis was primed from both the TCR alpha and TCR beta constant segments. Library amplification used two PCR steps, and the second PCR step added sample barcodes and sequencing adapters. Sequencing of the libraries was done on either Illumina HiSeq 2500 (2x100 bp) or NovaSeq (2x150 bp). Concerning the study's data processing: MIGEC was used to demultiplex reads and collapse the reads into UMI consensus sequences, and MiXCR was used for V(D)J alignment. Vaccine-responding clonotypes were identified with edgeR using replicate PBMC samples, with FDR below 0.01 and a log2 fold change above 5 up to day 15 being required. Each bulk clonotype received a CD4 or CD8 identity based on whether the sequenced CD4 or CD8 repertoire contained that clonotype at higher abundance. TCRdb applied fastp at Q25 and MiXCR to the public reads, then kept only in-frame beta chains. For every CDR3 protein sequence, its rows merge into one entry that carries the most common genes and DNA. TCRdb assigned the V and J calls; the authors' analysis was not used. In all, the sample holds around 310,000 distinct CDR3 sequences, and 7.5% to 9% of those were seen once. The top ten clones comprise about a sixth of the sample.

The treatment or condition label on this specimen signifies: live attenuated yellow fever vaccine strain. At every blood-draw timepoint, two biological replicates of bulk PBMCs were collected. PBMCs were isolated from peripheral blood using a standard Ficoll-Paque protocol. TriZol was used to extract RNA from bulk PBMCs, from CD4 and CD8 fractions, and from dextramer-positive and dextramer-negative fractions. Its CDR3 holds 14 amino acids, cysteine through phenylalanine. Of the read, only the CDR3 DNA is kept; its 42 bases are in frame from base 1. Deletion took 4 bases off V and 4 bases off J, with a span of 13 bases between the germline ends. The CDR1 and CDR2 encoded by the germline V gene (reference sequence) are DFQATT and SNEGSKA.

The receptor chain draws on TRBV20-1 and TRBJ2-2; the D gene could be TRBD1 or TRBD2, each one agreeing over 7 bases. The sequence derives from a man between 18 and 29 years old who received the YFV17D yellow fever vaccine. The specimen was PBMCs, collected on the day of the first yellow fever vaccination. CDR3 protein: CSAKAGGVTGELFF. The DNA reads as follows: TGCAGTGCTAAGGCAGGGGGGGTCACCGGGGAGCTGTTTTTT.